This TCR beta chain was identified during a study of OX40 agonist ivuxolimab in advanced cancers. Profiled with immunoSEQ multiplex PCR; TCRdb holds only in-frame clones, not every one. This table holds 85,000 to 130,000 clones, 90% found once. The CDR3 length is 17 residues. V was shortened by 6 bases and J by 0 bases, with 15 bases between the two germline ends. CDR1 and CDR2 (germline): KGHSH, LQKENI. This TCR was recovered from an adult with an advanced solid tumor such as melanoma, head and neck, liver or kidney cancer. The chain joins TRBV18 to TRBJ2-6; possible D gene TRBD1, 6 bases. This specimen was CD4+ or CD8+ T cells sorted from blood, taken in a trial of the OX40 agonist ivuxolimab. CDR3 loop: CASSVQGQNSGANVLTF. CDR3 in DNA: TGTGCCAGCTCTGTACAGGGCCAGAACTCTGGGGCCAACGTCCTGACTTTC.